Each of the 18 T cell receptor beta chains below was sequenced from the same sample in a study of patients and donors after allogeneic stem cell transplantation (dated by TCRdb to 2020 to 2022). Library construction relied on RT-PCR. Instrument on record: NextSeq 550. Starting from the raw public reads, TCRdb applied fastp trimming at Q25, assembled clones with MiXCR and retained in-frame beta chains. Identical CDR3 protein sequences are pooled into one entry, listed with their most common genes and DNA. Recorded for this sample are some 150,000 distinct CDR3 sequences; over 30% of them occurred a single time. Less than 60% of the sample rests with the top ten. The specimen was blood, either unsorted or a sorted T cell fraction (not recorded which). Receptor source: a human donor who was either an allogeneic HSCT recipient or a stem cell or donor lymphocyte infusion donor (not recorded which). It is not recorded whose cells these are; they may come from a transplant donor.

This clonotype was observed a few times. The chain joins TRBV10-3 to TRBJ1-1; possible D gene TRBD1, 6 bases. The germline V gene has CDR1 ENHRY and CDR2 SYGVKD. V was shortened by 0 bases and J by 1 base, with 18 bases between the two germline ends. The CDR3 is 18 residues long. This CDR3 reads CAISESQVKTGPNTEAFF. DNA of the CDR3: TGTGCCATCAGTGAGTCGCAGGTGAAGACAGGCCCGAACACTGAAGCTTTCTTT.

This chain links TRBV3-1 with TRBJ1-1; D not certain. The V end lost 0 bases, the J end lost 1 base, and 3 bases lay between the germline ends. The CDR3 length is 13 residues. The germline V gene has CDR1 LGHDT and CDR2 YNNKEL (reference sequence). The CDR3 sequence: CASSQEENTEAFF. The CDR3 coding sequence is TGTGCCAGCAGCCAAGAGGAGAACACTGAAGCTTTCTTT.

This clonotype has a single count. The V and J genes are TRBV3-1 and TRBJ2-4; D might be TRBD1 or TRBD2, each matching 5 bases. Deletions cut 2 bases from V and 4 bases from J, with 12 bases between. The germline V gene encodes CDR1 LGHDT and CDR2 YNNKEL (reference sequence). The CDR3 totals 15 residues. The CDR3 sequence: CASSQSRDGKNIQYF. CDR3 sequence (DNA): TGTGCCAGCAGCCAATCCCGGGACGGAAAAAACATTCAGTACTTC.

There are a few counts of this clonotype. The chain uses TRBV19 and TRBJ2-2; D is possibly TRBD1 (6 bases). Germline-derived CDR1 and CDR2 are LNHDA and SQIVND (reference sequence). The CDR3 is 14 amino acids. Trimming removed 7 bases at V and 6 bases at J, with 15 bases between. CDR3 DNA sequence: TGTGCCAGTACCACAGGGATCTGGGCCGGGGAGCTGTTTTTT. Its protein product is CASTTGIWAGELFF.

This chain links TRBV5-1 with TRBJ1-6; D ambiguous. The CDR3 length is 13 residues. V was trimmed by 4 bases and J by 5 bases, leaving 7 bases between them. Germline CDR1 reads SGHRS; CDR2 reads YFSETQ. The CDR3 sequence: CASSLDDNSPLHF. The CDR3 coding sequence is TGCGCCAGCAGCCTGGACGATAATTCACCCCTCCACTTT.

The chain joins TRBV5-5 to TRBJ1-1; D may be TRBD1 (5 bases). With 1 base removed from V and 8 bases from J, the gap between germline ends came to 21 bases. From germline, CDR1 is SGHKS and CDR2 YYEKEE (reference sequence). CDR3 length: 16 residues. In DNA form, the CDR3 reads TGTGCCAGCAGCTTGCTAATGGGGCCCGGTAGTTCAGAAGCTTTCTTT. Its translation is CASSLLMGPGSSEAFF. Using reference TRBV5-5 and TRBJ1-1 for the parts outside the CDR3, the full variable domain is DAGVTQSPTHLIKTRGQQVTLRCSPISGHKSVSWYQQVLGQGPQFIFQYYEKEERGRGNFPDRFSARQFPNYSSELNVNALLLGDSALYLCASSLLMGPGSSEAFFGQGTRLTVV.

This chain uses TRBV7-6 with TRBJ1-4; 10 nucleotides match TRBD1. CDR1 and CDR2 (germline): SGHVS, FNYEAQ. The J segment lost 7 bases and the V segment lost 7 bases, leaving 6 bases of the junction unmatched. The CDR3 spans 14 residues. As DNA, the CDR3 is TGTGCCAGCACGGAGACAGGGGGCGCTGAAAAACTGTTTTTT. It encodes CASTETGGAEKLFF.

The rearrangement joins TRBV5-1 to TRBJ1-1; weak D call: TRBD1 (5 bases). Trimming removed 3 bases from V and 2 bases from J, with 14 bases in between. Germline CDR1 SGHRS, CDR2 YFSETQ. This CDR3 contains 15 residues. The CDR3 coding sequence is TGCGCCAGCAGCTCATTCGGGGCCCTTAACACTGAAGCTTTCTTT. Translating gives CASSSFGALNTEAFF.

This clonotype occurred once. This sequence joins TRBV12-3 or TRBV12-4 and TRBJ2-2; no firm D call. This CDR3 has 11 amino acids. Trimming cost V 7 bases and J 8 bases, with 8 bases left between them. In DNA form, the CDR3 reads TGTGCCAGCACCCCGAAGGGGGAGCTGTTTTTT. This gives the protein CASTPKGELFF.

The chain links TRBV4-3 to TRBJ2-2; D unclear. The CDR3 extends over 15 amino acids. The germline CDR1 and CDR2 sequences are LGHNA and YSLEER. Between the trimmed V and J ends, which lost 0 bases and 1 base, there was a span of 6 bases. CDR3 sequence (DNA): TGCGCCAGCAGCCAAGATTCGGTGAACACCGGGGAGCTGTTTTTT. Its translation: CASSQDSVNTGELFF.

The CDR3 sequence: CSARATGGDHGYTF. For the CDR3, the DNA is TGCAGTGCTAGAGCGACAGGGGGTGATCATGGCTACACCTTC. V is TRBV20-1 and J is TRBJ1-2, with 9 bases that match TRBD1. The ends lost 1 base at V and 6 bases at J; junction bases unmatched: 6. Germline V gene lookup returns CDR1 DFQATT and CDR2 SNEGSKA (reference sequence). The CDR3 is made up of 14 amino acids.

The V call is TRBV20-1, the J call TRBJ2-7, with 9 bases fitting TRBD2. V trimming: 6 bases; J trimming: 1 base; junction bases outside the gene matches: 1. Germline V gives CDR1 DFQATT, CDR2 SNEGSKA (reference sequence). The CDR3 contains 12 residues. The CDR3 loop is CSASGRSYEQYV. The CDR3 DNA reads TGCAGTGCCAGCGGGAGGTCCTACGAGCAGTACGTC.

This clonotype came up a few times. This chain uses TRBV6-5 with TRBJ1-3, with D tentatively TRBD1 (5 bases). The germline V gene encodes CDR1 MNHEY and CDR2 SVGAGI. Trimming removed 8 bases at V and 4 bases at J, with 15 bases between. The CDR3 is made up of 14 amino acids. This chain's CDR3 is CASQRAGLGNTIYF. The CDR3 DNA reads TGTGCCAGCCAACGAGCAGGGCTCGGAAACACCATATATTTT.

This clonotype was counted a few times. Here the CDR3 DNA reads TGCAGTGCTAAGGCGCAGGACTATGGCTACACCTTC. Residues: CSAKAQDYGYTF. The chain carries TRBV20-1 and TRBJ1-2; the D is unclear. Trimming left V 4 bases short and J 3 bases short, with 9 bases between. Germline lookup yields CDR1 DFQATT and CDR2 SNEGSKA (reference sequence). The CDR3 has 12 amino acids.

The chain combines TRBV5-6 with TRBJ1-2; perhaps TRBD1 as D (6 bases). The CDR3 has 15 residues. Germline lookup yields CDR1 SGHDT and CDR2 YYEEEE. V lost 0 bases to trimming and J lost 1 base, with 10 bases between them. In nucleotides, the CDR3 is TGTGCCAGCAGCTTGGGTGCCAGGGGTAACTATGGCTACACCTTC. As protein: CASSLGARGNYGYTF.

This clonotype was observed a handful of times. V is TRBV5-1 and J is TRBJ1-1, with D possibly being TRBD1 (6 bases). The V end was cut by 0 bases, the J end by 7 bases, with 7 bases between. CDR3 length: 12 amino acids. Germline V CDR1 and CDR2: SGHRS, YFSETQ. The CDR3: CASSLGGHEAFF. In DNA form, the CDR3 reads TGCGCCAGCAGCTTGGGGGGGCATGAAGCTTTCTTT.

This clonotype was observed a handful of times. The V gene is TRBV7-2, the J gene TRBJ1-5; a weak D match, TRBD1 (5 bases). The CDR3 contains 15 residues. V gave up 3 bases and J gave up 4 bases, with 13 bases separating them. Germline V gene lookup returns CDR1 SGHTA and CDR2 FQGNSA. CDR3: CASSFDGAPNQPQHF. CDR3 coding DNA: TGTGCCAGCAGCTTTGATGGGGCCCCTAATCAGCCCCAGCATTTT.

V usage is TRBV6-1 and J usage is TRBJ2-3; 8 bases align to TRBD2. This CDR3 region has 13 residues. The V gene's germline CDR1 is MNHNS and CDR2 SASEGT. The V gene end was trimmed by 1 base and the J gene end by 13 bases; junction bases not matched to a gene: 7. The CDR3, as DNA: TGTGCCAGCAGTGAAGAGGTAGAGACTAGCGAGTATTTT. Protein product: CASSEEVETSEYF.